This record looks at one TCR beta chain sequence and its context. As yet, its antigen is unknown. The V gene end was trimmed by 3 bases and the J gene end by 3 bases; junction bases not matched to a gene: 2. The length of the CDR3 is 15 residues. Germline-derived CDR1 and CDR2 are PRHDT and FYEKMQ (reference sequence). TCRdb keeps only in-frame clones here, not all; method: immunoSEQ multiplex PCR. The sample contains tens of thousands of clones, approximately 80% of which appear only once. These data belong to a study of T cells in localized non-small cell lung cancer. Overall study results and limits: Clonality peaked in uninvolved adjacent lung rather than tumor. Owing to sequencing of a solitary tumor region, heterogeneity cannot be discounted. Researchers found a median around 61 of the top 100 tumor clones in adjacent lung. Longer overall survival was seen with higher T cell density measured in blood.

The sample in question was peripheral blood, obtained before any cancer treatment. This TCR came from a female donor of 60 years or more with stage II squamous cell lung carcinoma. The genes are TRBV13 and TRBJ1-6, with TRBD1 matching 7 bases. CDR3 sequence: CASSFGTVYNSPLHF. CDR3 in DNA: TGTGCCAGCAGCTTCGGGACAGTCTATAATTCACCCCTCCACTTT.